This T cell receptor (beta chain) appears in the sequencing data of a study of PD-1 blockade in classical Hodgkin lymphoma. Whole-study findings and limits: Diversity similar to that of newly diagnosed patients was seen at baseline in complete responders.

The CDR3 length is 16 residues. V was clipped by 5 bases and J by 6 bases; unmatched bases: 14. The germline V gene has CDR1 SEHNR and CDR2 FQNEAQ (reference sequence). The data were produced by immunoSEQ multiplex PCR, yet TCRdb's version contains in-frame clones alone and is incomplete. In the table there are about 90,000 clones, about 91% of which are singletons. This clone was seen a few times. Its antigen is still unknown. Brentuximab vedotin exposure varied among the patients, all of whom had relapsed after autologous stem cell transplantation. The chain carries TRBV7-9 and TRBJ2-3; 7 bases are shared with TRBD2. The TCR was taken from a human donor with classical Hodgkin lymphoma. Material: peripheral blood mononuclear cells (PBMCs), obtained before the second cycle of nivolumab. The CDR3, as DNA: TGTGCCAGCAGCACCGGGACTACGGTCTTTTGGGATACGCAGTATTTT. It is translated as CASSTGTTVFWDTQYF.